This TCR beta chain was captured in a study of identical twins. This clonotype was seen a few times. Its antigen is unknown. TCRdb reanalysed the 5' RACE reads using MiXCR and keeps one entry per CDR3 protein. The table lists approximately 600,000 distinct CDR3 sequences, just under 10% of them singletons. V shed 0 bases and J shed 4 bases, with 13 bases lying between them. Germline V CDR1 and CDR2: DFQATT, SNEGSKA (reference sequence). The length of the CDR3 is 15 residues. The study, taken as a whole, reports: Whereas memory repertoires showed no such difference, abundant cord blood beta clonotypes carried fewer insertions.

A further study also used this sample, focusing on yellow fever vaccine responses in identical twins.

The TCR was taken from a woman younger than 30 in good health. Sequencing was performed on PBMCs. The gene calls are TRBV20-1 and TRBJ2-1, with D possibly being TRBD1 or TRBD2 (5 bases each). In DNA form, the CDR3 reads TGCAGTGCTAGAGAGTCGGGGACCCCTTACAATGAGCAGTTCTTC. Its protein product is CSARESGTPYNEQFF.